This T cell receptor (beta chain) was captured by sequencing in a study of blood T cell repertoires in COVID-19. Study-level background: PBMCs, B-cell-depleted T cells, or T cells provided the cDNA or gDNA that made up the material.

Per the study methods: Reference gene primer amplification gave estimated nucleated cell counts. TCRdb's copy holds only in-frame clones and misses some; the assay was immunoSEQ multiplex PCR. That table furnishes V, J and clone size, whereas the DNA furnished D and trimming. The sample yields 140,000 to 150,000 clones, approximately 89% seen once. The TCR sequence derives from a woman aged 45-65 years with acute or convalescent COVID-19. Sample: peripheral blood.

CDR3 in DNA: TGTGCCAGCAGCTTACAGGGACAGCGATATAATGAAAAACTGTTTTTT. It translates to CASSLQGQRYNEKLFF. This chain links TRBV7-9 with TRBJ1-4; 7 bases are shared with TRBD1. Looked up from germline, CDR1 is SEHNR and CDR2 is FQNEAQ (reference sequence). The CDR3 has 16 residues. The V gene end was trimmed by 2 bases and the J gene end by 4 bases; junction bases not matched to a gene: 7.